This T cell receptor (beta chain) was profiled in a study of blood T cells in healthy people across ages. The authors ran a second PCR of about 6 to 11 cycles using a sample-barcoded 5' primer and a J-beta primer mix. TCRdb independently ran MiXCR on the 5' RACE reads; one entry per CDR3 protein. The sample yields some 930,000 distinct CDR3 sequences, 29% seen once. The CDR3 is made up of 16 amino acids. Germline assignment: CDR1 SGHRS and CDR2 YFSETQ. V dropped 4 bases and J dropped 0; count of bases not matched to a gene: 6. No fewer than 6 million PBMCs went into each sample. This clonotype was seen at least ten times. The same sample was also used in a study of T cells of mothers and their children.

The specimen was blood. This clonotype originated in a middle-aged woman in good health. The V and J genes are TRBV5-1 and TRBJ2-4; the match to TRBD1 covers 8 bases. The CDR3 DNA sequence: TGCGCCAGCAGCCCCGGACAGGGCGTAGCCAAAAACATTCAGTACTTC. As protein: CASSPGQGVAKNIQYF.